The entry that follows covers one TCR beta chain sequence. The sample is drawn from a study of T cell responses to AZD1222 COVID-19 vaccine. Produced via immunoSEQ multiplex PCR; TCRdb's table is partial and in-frame only. The sample lists over 45,000 clones; about 85% were seen once. The CDR3 totals 15 residues. From germline, CDR1 is MNHEY and CDR2 SVGAGI. Unmatched junction bases numbered 10, after V lost 6 bases and J lost 4 bases. The TCR sequence derives from an adult in good health. Sequences were derived from peripheral blood, sampled on day 0 of AZD1222 vaccination. J is TRBJ2-5 and V is TRBV6-5; TRBD1 matches at 8 bases. The CDR3 sequence is CASSLGRGLGETQYF. The CDR3 DNA reads as TGTGCCAGCAGCCTCGGCAGGGGGCTTGGAGAGACCCAGTACTTC.